This is a list of T cell receptor beta chains from one sample in a study of T cells in Graves' hyperthyroidism and ophthalmopathy. TCRdb reanalysed the multiplex PCR reads using MiXCR and keeps one entry per CDR3 protein. The sample yields 500,000 to 650,000 distinct CDR3 sequences, 40% to 50% seen once. Sequences were obtained from peripheral blood or thyroid tissue (not recorded which). These receptors were collected from an adult woman with Graves' disease, either hyperthyroidism or ophthalmopathy (not recorded which). Both conserved end residues are part of each CDR3. Fields, in order: D gene, V gene, J gene, clone size, CDR3 protein, CDR3 DNA. The D gene is left open where the match is weak. Clone size is stated in some rows and not others, as once, few, many or a class when expanded.

NA	TRBV20-1	TRBJ2-3	few	CSATRMQSTQYF	TGCAGTGCTACCCGGATGCAGAGTACGCAGTATTTT
NA	TRBV2	TRBJ1-2	NA	CASSGEGWGYTF	TGTGCCAGCAGTGGGGAGGGGTGGGGCTACACCTTC
NA	TRBV15	TRBJ2-5	few	CATSSYSEYQETQYF	TGTGCCACCAGCAGCTACTCCGAGTACCAAGAGACCCAGTACTTC
NA	TRBV9	TRBJ2-2	NA	CASSSRGDTFTGELFF	TGTGCCAGCAGCTCGAGGGGGGACACCTTCACCGGGGAGCTGTTTTTT
NA	TRBV20-1	TRBJ1-2	NA	CSAWVAGYNYGYTF	TGCAGTGCTTGGGTGGCAGGCTATAACTATGGCTACACCTTC
TRBD1	TRBV20-1	TRBJ1-5	many	CSATETGGFGNQPQHF	TGCAGTGCTACCGAGACAGGGGGTTTTGGCAATCAGCCCCAGCATTTT
TRBD1	TRBV7-2	TRBJ1-2	NA	CASSATGATLNYGYTF	TGTGCCAGCAGCGCGACAGGGGCTACCCTTAACTATGGCTACACCTTC
TRBD1	TRBV20-1	TRBJ1-2	few	CSARGQGRTYGYTF	TGCAGTGCTAGAGGACAGGGGAGGACCTATGGCTACACCTTC
NA	TRBV29-1	TRBJ2-5	few	CSVDQGGETQYF	TGCAGCGTTGATCAGGGCGGCGAGACCCAGTACTTC
NA	TRBV12-3/TRBV12-4	TRBJ1-2	NA	CASSFLRYGYTF	TGTGCCAGCAGTTTCTTACGGTATGGCTACACCTTC
NA	TRBV25-1	TRBJ1-6	NA	CASSARYNSPLHF	TGTGCCAGCAGTGCCCGCTATAATTCACCCCTCCACTTT
NA	TRBV29-1	TRBJ1-1	NA	CSVRAPGTEAFF	TGCAGCGTACGAGCCCCGGGCACTGAAGCTTTCTTT
TRBD1	TRBV4-2	TRBJ1-5	many	CASSQETGRNQPQHF	TGTGCCAGCAGCCAGGAGACAGGGCGAAATCAGCCCCAGCATTTT
NA	TRBV20-1	TRBJ1-1	NA	CSASVSGSGAFF	TGCAGTGCTAGTGTTAGCGGGAGTGGGGCTTTCTTT
TRBD1	TRBV15	TRBJ2-5	NA	CATSPGQGAVTQYF	TGTGCCACCAGCCCTGGACAGGGGGCCGTGACCCAGTACTTC
NA	TRBV7-3	TRBJ2-5	NA	CASSLDGQKETQYF	TGTGCCAGCAGCTTGGACGGACAGAAAGAGACCCAGTACTTC
NA	TRBV29-1	TRBJ2-7	NA	CSVRDSYEQYF	TGCAGCGTAAGGGACTCCTACGAGCAGTACTTC
NA	TRBV19	TRBJ1-5	many	CASSSGGLNNQPQHF	TGTGCCAGTAGTTCCGGGGGGCTGAACAATCAGCCCCAGCATTTT
TRBD1	TRBV5-1	TRBJ1-1	NA	CASSLNRGFEAFF	TGCGCCAGCAGCTTAAACAGGGGGTTTGAAGCTTTCTTT